These 27 T cell receptor beta chains share one sample of origin, sequenced in a study of T cell changes during pregnancy in multiple sclerosis. Method: immunoSEQ multiplex PCR; TCRdb's copy keeps in-frame clones and lacks some. The sample lists over 70,000 clones; more than 85% were seen once. Sample: peripheral blood, taken in the first trimester of pregnancy. These receptor sequences come from a female donor in good health, enrolled as a control in a pregnancy study.

The chain carries TRBV4-3 and TRBJ2-1; 10 positions match TRBD1. The CDR3 loop spans 17 amino acids. Germline CDR1 and CDR2: LGHNA and YSLEER. After removal of 2 bases from V and 5 bases from J, the junction contained 9 bases not matched to a gene. The CDR3: CASSQRRGQGTDNEQFF. In DNA form, the CDR3 reads TGCGCCAGCAGCCAACGCCGGGGACAGGGGACAGACAATGAGCAGTTCTTC.

The J gene is TRBJ1-3, the V gene TRBV5-1; possible D gene TRBD1, 6 bases. V dropped 5 bases and J dropped 5 bases, with 14 bases sitting between them. The CDR3 covers 14 residues. Germline-derived CDR1 and CDR2 are SGHRS and YFSETQ. The DNA of the CDR3 is TGCGCCAGCAGGCCGGGGGGGCCCCGAAACACCATATATTTT. The encoded protein is CASRPGGPRNTIYF.

V usage is TRBV6-1 and J usage is TRBJ1-2; 7 positions agree with TRBD1. After removal of 2 bases from V and 8 bases from J, the junction contained 8 bases not matched to a gene. This CDR3 has 14 amino acids. CDR1 MNHNS and CDR2 SASEGT come from the germline V gene. The CDR3 DNA reads as TGTGCCAGCAGTGAATTCGGTGACAGGGCCGGCTACACCTTC. Amino acids: CASSEFGDRAGYTF.

This chain links TRBV15 with TRBJ1-4, with D possibly TRBD1 on 5 matching bases. The CDR3 consists of 13 residues. V was trimmed by 6 bases and J by 5 bases, leaving 10 bases between them. Germline CDR1 reads LNHNV; CDR2 reads YYDKDF (reference sequence). The chain's CDR3 is CATSAGMNEKLFF. As DNA, the CDR3 is TGTGCCACCAGTGCAGGGATGAATGAAAAACTGTTTTTT.

The chain combines TRBV4-2 with TRBJ2-5, with 10 bases matching TRBD2. Looked up from germline, CDR1 is LGHNA and CDR2 is YNFKEQ. This CDR3 is built from 16 residues. V gave up 1 base and J gave up 2 bases; unmatched junction bases: 4. This CDR3 reads CASSQVGAGGQETQYF. DNA for the CDR3: TGTGCCAGCAGCCAAGTCGGAGCGGGGGGGCAAGAGACCCAGTACTTC.

The J gene is TRBJ2-1, the V gene TRBV27, with TRBD2 as a possible D gene (6 bases). The CDR3 extends over 18 amino acids. CDR1 is MNHEY and CDR2 is SMNVEV in the germline V gene (reference sequence). V was trimmed by 5 bases and J by 4 bases, leaving 24 bases between them. The CDR3 sequence: CASSLKKIGTGPYNEQFF. The CDR3 bases are TGTGCCAGCAGTCTCAAAAAGATCGGGACTGGGCCTTACAATGAGCAGTTCTTC.

The chain uses TRBV7-8 and TRBJ2-6; 9 bases match TRBD2. Trimming took 4 bases from V and 3 from J; bases not matched to a gene: 10. Germline values: CDR1 SGHVS, CDR2 FQNEAQ. The CDR3 is made up of 18 amino acids. The CDR3, as DNA: TGTGCCAGCAGCTCCCTCCTAGCGGGGTCATTTGGGGCCAACGTCCTGACTTTC. Its protein product is CASSSLLAGSFGANVLTF.

The chain combines TRBV5-6 with TRBJ2-5; 8 bases fit TRBD2. The germline V gene encodes CDR1 SGHDT and CDR2 YYEEEE. The CDR3 is 15 amino acids. Trimming took 1 base from V and 3 from J; bases not matched to a gene: 5. CDR3: CASSLRDSGEETQYF. The CDR3 region has the DNA TGTGCCAGCAGCTTGCGGGATAGCGGGGAAGAGACCCAGTACTTC.

This clone was observed a single time. At the DNA level, this CDR3 is encoded by other sequences in the same sample as well. V usage is TRBV27 and J usage is TRBJ1-1; D ambiguous. V gave up 2 bases and J gave up 1 base, with 11 bases separating them. The length of the CDR3 is 15 residues. Germline CDR1 is MNHEY and CDR2 is SMNVEV (reference sequence). CDR3 sequence: CASSLRGNRNTEAFF. The CDR3 DNA sequence: TGTGCCAGCAGTTTACGGGGTAATAGGAACACTGAAGCTTTCTTT.

The V gene is TRBV6-4, the J gene TRBJ2-1; 7 nucleotides align to TRBD1. Germline-derived CDR1 and CDR2 are MRHNA and SNTAGT. CDR3 length: 16 amino acids. The junction had 8 bases not matched to a gene; V was cut back by 4 bases and J by 2 bases. CDR3 nucleotide sequence: TGTGCCAGCAGTGTACAGGGGCTCGACCCCTACAATGAGCAGTTCTTC. Translated: CASSVQGLDPYNEQFF.

CDR3 DNA: TGCGCCAGCAGCCAAGAATGGCGGGGGGCACAAGAGACCCAGTACTTC. Protein product: CASSQEWRGAQETQYF. The genes are TRBV4-3 and TRBJ2-5; 8 nucleotides match TRBD2. The CDR3 extends over 16 amino acids. The germline CDR1 and CDR2 sequences are LGHNA and YSLEER. After removal of 0 bases from V and 2 bases from J, the junction contained 5 bases not matched to a gene.

V usage is TRBV5-6 and J usage is TRBJ1-1; D is ambiguous. This CDR3 comprises 14 residues. Between the trimmed V and J ends, which lost 0 bases and 6 bases, there was a span of 12 bases. The V gene's germline CDR1 is SGHDT and CDR2 YYEEEE. In DNA form, the CDR3 reads TGTGCCAGCAGCTTGGAACAAGCGCGGCCTGAAGCTTTCTTT. Its protein product is CASSLEQARPEAFF.

This chain links TRBV4-1 with TRBJ1-5, with TRBD1 identical over 7 bases. The CDR3 runs to 17 residues. CDR1 and CDR2 from the germline V gene are MGHRA and YSYEKL. The ends lost 1 base at V and 4 bases at J; junction bases unmatched: 10. The CDR3 nucleotides are TGCGCCAGCAGCCAAGCGAACAGGGGAGACGGTAATCAGCCCCAGCATTTT. It yields the protein CASSQANRGDGNQPQHF.

This chain links TRBV4-1 with TRBJ2-1; D gene ambiguous. The CDR3 runs to 14 residues. Trimming left V 7 bases short and J 0 bases short, with 10 bases between. From germline, CDR1 is MGHRA and CDR2 YSYEKL. CDR3 nucleotides: TGCGCCAGCACGCGCACTTACTCCTACAATGAGCAGTTCTTC. Protein sequence: CASTRTYSYNEQFF.

The gene calls are TRBV4-3 and TRBJ2-5, with 10 nucleotides matching TRBD2. J lost 4 bases, V lost 6 bases, and 8 bases had no gene match. Germline CDR1 is LGHNA and CDR2 is YSLEER. This CDR3 has 15 residues. The CDR3 sequence is CASSEAGGPRETQYF. CDR3 bases: TGCGCCAGCAGTGAAGCGGGGGGGCCTCGAGAGACCCAGTACTTC.

The chain carries TRBV19 and TRBJ1-5; D is unresolved. From germline, CDR1 is LNHDA and CDR2 SQIVND (reference sequence). This CDR3 has 14 residues. The V gene lost 9 bases and the J gene lost 0 bases, with 12 bases spanning the gap. CDR3 sequence (DNA): TGTGCCAGCCATGGAGGGTATAGCAATCAGCCCCAGCATTTT. Translation gives CASHGGYSNQPQHF.

This sequence joins TRBV28 and TRBJ1-3, with a weak D call TRBD1 (5 bases). This CDR3 spans 13 amino acids. Germline assignment: CDR1 MDHEN and CDR2 SYDVKM. V was shortened by 10 bases and J by 8 bases, with 18 bases between the two germline ends. This chain's CDR3 is CAIRGGAQDTIYF. The CDR3 nucleotides read TGTGCCATACGGGGAGGGGCGCAGGACACCATATATTTT.

The chain has TRBV7-9 and TRBJ2-1, with D unresolved. Germline CDR1 SEHNR, CDR2 FQNEAQ (reference sequence). V dropped 1 base and J dropped 9 bases, with 13 bases sitting between them. There are 14 residues in the CDR3. CDR3 in amino acids: CASSLDLWAGEQFF. In DNA, the CDR3 is TGTGCCAGCAGCTTAGATTTATGGGCTGGTGAGCAGTTCTTC.

This chain connects TRBV6-6 to TRBJ2-7; the match to TRBD1 covers 7 bases. Germline V gene data show CDR1 as MNHNY and CDR2 as SVGAGI (reference sequence). V trimming: 6 bases; J trimming: 3 bases; junction bases outside the gene matches: 14. The CDR3 is made up of 16 amino acids. The CDR3 spells CASRHTGKGAFYEQYF. DNA of the CDR3: TGTGCCAGCAGGCACACTGGGAAGGGGGCCTTCTACGAGCAGTACTTC.

This clone was counted a single time. CDR3 bases: TGTGCCAGCTCACCTTATCCGGGGGGGGCCAACGTCCTGACTTTC. Amino acids: CASSPYPGGANVLTF. The genes are TRBV18 and TRBJ2-6; D perhaps matches TRBD2 (5 bases). Trimming removed 3 bases at V and 4 bases at J, with 10 bases between. This CDR3 comprises 15 residues. Looked up from germline, CDR1 is KGHSH and CDR2 is LQKENI. Using reference TRBV18 and TRBJ2-6 for the parts outside the CDR3, the full variable domain is NAGVMQNPRHLVRRRGQEARLRCSPMKGHSHVYWYRQLPEEGLKFMVYLQKENIIDESGMPKERFSAEFPKEGPSILRIQQVVRGDSAAYFCASSPYPGGANVLTFGAGSRLTVL.

This clone was recorded a few times. The chain carries TRBV30 and TRBJ2-7, with 11 bases aligning to TRBD1. With V trimmed by 0 bases and J by 2 bases, 6 bases remained unmatched. Germline V CDR1 and CDR2: GTSNPN, SVGIG (reference sequence). The CDR3 sequence is 16 residues long. In DNA form, the CDR3 reads TGTGCCTGGAGTGTGCAACCGGGACAGGGGGCCTACGAGCAGTACTTC. This encodes CAWSVQPGQGAYEQYF.

This clone is medium-sized. The chain has TRBV2 and TRBJ2-7; D perhaps matches TRBD2 (6 bases). This CDR3 is 13 amino acids long. V shed 7 bases and J shed 2 bases, with 12 bases lying between them. Germline V gene lookup returns CDR1 SNHLY and CDR2 FYNNEI. The CDR3 loop reads CASNPRGAYEQYF. DNA for the CDR3: TGTGCCAGCAACCCTCGCGGGGCCTACGAGCAGTACTTC. The entire variable domain, with the rest obtained from reference TRBV2 and TRBJ2-7, is as follows: EPEVTQTPSHQVTQMGQEVILRCVPISNHLYFYWYRQILGQKVEFLVSFYNNEISEKSEIFDDQFSVERPDGSNFTLKIRSTKLEDSAMYFCASNPRGAYEQYFGPGTRLTVT.

V usage is TRBV19 and J usage is TRBJ2-1, with 7 positions matching TRBD2. This CDR3 region has 14 residues. J was trimmed by 9 bases and V by 5 bases; bases with no gene match: 10. Germline CDR1 and CDR2: LNHDA and SQIVND (reference sequence). This chain's CDR3 is CASSPLGGVPEQFF. The CDR3 coding sequence is TGTGCCAGTAGTCCCCTGGGGGGGGTGCCTGAGCAGTTCTTC.

This sequence joins TRBV19 and TRBJ1-5, with 7 bases matching TRBD1. V gave up 5 bases and J gave up 2 bases; unmatched junction bases: 6. The germline V gene encodes CDR1 LNHDA and CDR2 SQIVND (reference sequence). This CDR3 spans 15 amino acids. The CDR3 nucleotides read TGTGCCAGTAGTTTCGACAGGGCGGGCAATCAGCCCCAGCATTTT. This sequence encodes CASSFDRAGNQPQHF.

This clone was seen only a few times. The V gene is TRBV14, the J gene TRBJ1-2; tentatively, D is TRBD1 (5 bases). Looked up from germline, CDR1 is SGHDN and CDR2 is FVKESK. V lost 1 base and J 4 bases, leaving 10 bases between the germline ends. The CDR3 length is 14 residues. The CDR3 DNA reads TGTGCCAGCAGCCAAGTACCGACAGTCTATGGCTACACCTTC. Translation: CASSQVPTVYGYTF. The whole variable domain, filled in from reference TRBV14 and TRBJ1-2, reads EAGVTQFPSHSVIEKGQTVTLRCDPISGHDNLYWYRRVMGKEIKFLLHFVKESKQDESGMPNNRFLAERTGGTYSTLKVQPAELEDSGVYFCASSQVPTVYGYTFGSGTRLTVV.

In its sample, this clone was seen once. The chain has TRBV4-3 and TRBJ2-3; TRBD2 matches 13 bases. The CDR3 runs 17 residues. Germline V CDR1 and CDR2: LGHNA, YSLEER. V lost 3 bases and J lost 3; bases outside the gene matches: 6. CDR3 residues: CASSHTTSGGGTDTQYF. The CDR3 bases are TGCGCCAGCAGCCACACCACTAGCGGGGGGGGGACAGATACGCAGTATTTT.

This clone was detected once. The chain uses TRBV25-1 and TRBJ1-4, with a tentative D call TRBD1 (6 bases). Germline assignment: CDR1 MGHDK and CDR2 SYGVNS. This CDR3 has 14 residues. With 3 bases removed from V and 7 bases from J, the gap between germline ends came to 12 bases. CDR3 DNA sequence: TGTGCCAGCAGTGACCGGGGGGCAAGTGAAAAACTGTTTTTT. Translating gives CASSDRGASEKLFF.